This T cell receptor beta chain was recovered during a study of control samples from healthy donors and cancer patients. The table came from immunoSEQ multiplex PCR; TCRdb's copy has only in-frame clones and leaves some out. Among 150,000 to 200,000 clones listed, 70% to 90% were seen once. The CDR3 sequence is 14 residues long. V shed 3 bases, J shed 5 bases, and the junction held 4 bases outside the gene matches. Germline V gene sequence: CDR1 SGHRS, CDR2 YFSETQ. The sequence came from a man aged 30-40 years in good health. The specimen was blood. The chain joins TRBV5-1 to TRBJ2-2; the match to TRBD1 covers 7 bases. The CDR3 nucleotides are TGCGCCAGCAGCTCAGGGACAGTAACCGGGGAGCTGTTTTTT. It is translated as CASSSGTVTGELFF.